This T cell receptor beta chain was sequenced during a study of CD8 T cells in ankylosing spondylitis. Findings of the study overall: Some motif variants had been reported before (in reactive arthritis synovial fluid and blood). Clones linked to the disease showed a CD8+ phenotype. They occurred at relatively low frequencies in peripheral blood. Under 10 highly homologous variants formed a TCR beta motif that appeared characteristic of ankylosing spondylitis blood.

Points on this clonotype: Its antigen is currently unknown.

For TCR beta, libraries came from quantitative 5'-RACE with molecular barcodes. TCRdb analysed the 5' RACE reads with MiXCR anew, one entry per CDR3 protein. The sample yields a few hundred thousand distinct CDR3 sequences, less than 25% seen once. From germline, CDR1 is SGDLS and CDR2 YYNGEE. V dropped 4 bases and J dropped 8; count of bases not matched to a gene: 10. This CDR3 region has 15 residues. The rearrangement uses TRBV9 and TRBJ2-1; 9 nucleotides line up with TRBD1. Specimen: blood, either unsorted or a sorted T cell fraction (not recorded which). The TCR originated in a female donor with ankylosing spondylitis or in good health (not recorded which). The CDR3 DNA follows: TGTGCCAGCAGCCCTCGGACAGGGGCGATCGATGAGCAGTTCTTC. Translating gives CASSPRTGAIDEQFF. Supplemented by reference TRBV9 and TRBJ2-1, the full variable domain reads DSGVTQTPKHLITATGQRVTLRCSPRSGDLSVYWYQQSLDQGLQFLIQYYNGEERAKGNILERFSAQQFPDLHSELNLSSLELGDSALYFCASSPRTGAIDEQFFGPGTRLTVL.